This T cell receptor (beta chain) originates from a study of T cells after yellow fever vaccination. Study details: SMART-Seq v4 Ultra Low Input prepared the low-cell-number fractions. Study-wide findings and caveats: Researchers report a weaker secondary response that nonetheless peaked faster, day 5 versus 15. Re-detected after boosting: most primary clones, around 97% of CD4 and under 90% of CD8. Clonotypes shared by both compartments, CD4 and CD8, made up a small share.

This clonotype was found a few times. Antigen specificity is unknown. Each CDR3 protein gets one entry after TCRdb re-called the 5' RACE reads with MiXCR. This table has around 600,000 distinct CDR3 sequences, roughly an eighth appearing once. J lost 6 bases, V lost 3 bases, and 7 bases had no gene match. Germline CDR1 and CDR2: LNHDA and SQIVND (reference sequence). The CDR3 length is 14 residues. Sequencing used PBMCs, obtained on the day of the yellow fever booster vaccination. The rearrangement links TRBV19 to TRBJ1-1; 7 positions agree with TRBD1. The clonotype comes from a man aged 30 to 45 who received the YFV17D yellow fever vaccine. The CDR3 loop reads CASSMATGTSEAFF. The CDR3 DNA sequence: TGTGCCAGTAGTATGGCGACAGGGACGTCTGAAGCTTTCTTT. Full variable domain (missing parts from reference TRBV19 and TRBJ1-1): DGGITQSPKYLFRKEGQNVTLSCEQNLNHDAMYWYRQDPGQGLRLIYYSQIVNDFQKGDIAEGYSVSREKKESFPLTVTSAQKNPTAFYLCASSMATGTSEAFFGQGTRLTVV.